The present entry profiles one T cell receptor (beta chain) with its context. The data were taken from a study of CD8 T cells in Susac syndrome. With random hexamers, reverse transcription was performed on about 0.5 to 1 ug of RNA. Amplification of TCR beta CDR3 spanned 54 Vbeta and 13 Jbeta via immunoSEQ multiplex PCR. TCRdb reanalysed the immunoSEQ multiplex PCR reads using MiXCR and keeps one entry per CDR3 protein. The sample gives some 100,000 distinct CDR3 sequences, around 90% of which show up once; 0.11% to 0.15% is in the top ten. Negative isolation yielded CD8+ and CD4+ T cells; FACS enriched TEMRA cells. The receptor comes from a human donor in good health. The sample was CD4+ T cells from PBMCs.

Here the CDR3 reads CASSLDRSATNEKLFF. CDR3 nucleotides: TGTGCCAGCAGCTTAGACAGAAGTGCAACTAATGAAAAACTGTTTTTT. The rearrangement joins TRBV7-2 to TRBJ1-4; no definite D call. This CDR3 spans 16 amino acids. Germline lookup yields CDR1 SGHTA and CDR2 FQGNSA. V lost 1 base and J 0 bases, leaving 9 bases between the germline ends.